These T cell receptor beta chains were read from a single sample in a study of blood T cell repertoires in COVID-19. Generated by immunoSEQ multiplex PCR, the TCRdb table keeps only in-frame clones and is missing some. The table includes under 250,000 clones, less than 90% detected once. The sequencing sample was made of peripheral blood. All receptors derive from a man in his sixties with acute or convalescent COVID-19. Each CDR3 is given with its conserved first and last residue. D genes are given only for firm matches. Size is stated for part of the rows, as once, few or many counts, or as a class when the clone is expanded.

clone size: NA; J gene: TRBJ2-7; V gene: TRBV5-1; D gene: TRBD1; CDR3 length: 14; CDR3 protein: CASSAGTGSYEQYF; CDR3 DNA: TGCGCCAGCAGCGCCGGGACAGGGAGCTACGAGCAGTACTTC
clone size: NA; J gene: TRBJ2-1; V gene: TRBV15; D gene: TRBD2; CDR3 length: 15; CDR3 protein: CATSRDLAGGNEQFF; CDR3 DNA: TGTGCCACCAGCAGAGATTTAGCGGGAGGCAATGAGCAGTTCTTC
clone size: NA; J gene: TRBJ1-5; V gene: TRBV18; D gene: TRBD1; CDR3 length: 15; CDR3 protein: CASSEGTGMNQPQHF; CDR3 DNA: TGTGCCAGCTCAGAGGGGACAGGGATGAATCAGCCCCAGCATTTT
clone size: NA; J gene: TRBJ2-1; V gene: TRBV9; D gene: TRBD2; CDR3 length: 17; CDR3 protein: CASSVASGSSSYNEQFF; CDR3 DNA: TGTGCCAGCAGCGTAGCTAGCGGATCCAGCTCCTACAATGAGCAGTTCTTC
clone size: once; J gene: TRBJ2-7; V gene: TRBV19; D gene: NA; CDR3 length: 14; CDR3 protein: CASNLRQGPYEQYF; CDR3 DNA: TGTGCCAGTAATTTGCGGCAGGGCCCCTACGAGCAGTACTTC
clone size: NA; J gene: TRBJ2-3; V gene: TRBV30; D gene: TRBD2; CDR3 length: 14; CDR3 protein: CAWSVGDYTDTQYF; CDR3 DNA: TGTGCCTGGAGTGTAGGGGACTACACAGATACGCAGTATTTT
clone size: NA; J gene: TRBJ2-3; V gene: TRBV7-2; D gene: TRBD2; CDR3 length: 17; CDR3 protein: CASSPRTSGSWIDTQYF; CDR3 DNA: TGTGCCAGCAGCCCCAGGACTAGCGGGAGTTGGATAGATACGCAGTATTTT
clone size: NA; J gene: TRBJ2-7; V gene: TRBV7-9; D gene: TRBD1; CDR3 length: 14; CDR3 protein: CASSLEVRGYEQYF; CDR3 DNA: TGTGCCAGCAGCTTAGAGGTCAGGGGGTACGAGCAGTACTTC
clone size: NA; J gene: TRBJ1-2; V gene: TRBV29-1; D gene: NA; CDR3 length: 12; CDR3 protein: CSVEPENYGYTF; CDR3 DNA: TGCAGCGTTGAACCAGAAAACTATGGCTACACCTTC
clone size: NA; J gene: TRBJ2-7; V gene: TRBV3-1/TRBV3-2; D gene: TRBD1; CDR3 length: 15; CDR3 protein: CASSQDRQGADEQYF; CDR3 DNA: TGTGCCAGCAGCCAAGATCGGCAGGGGGCGGACGAGCAGTACTTC
clone size: few; J gene: TRBJ2-1; V gene: TRBV6-5; D gene: TRBD2; CDR3 length: 13; CDR3 protein: CASSSSGSLEQFF; CDR3 DNA: TGTGCCAGCAGTTCTAGCGGGTCCCTTGAGCAGTTCTTC
clone size: NA; J gene: TRBJ1-2; V gene: TRBV30; D gene: NA; CDR3 length: 14; CDR3 protein: CAWSVGQGNYGYTF; CDR3 DNA: TGTGCCTGGAGTGTGGGTCAGGGGAACTATGGCTACACCTTC
clone size: NA; J gene: TRBJ2-1; V gene: TRBV27; D gene: NA; CDR3 length: 12; CDR3 protein: CASTTAYNEQFF; CDR3 DNA: TGTGCCAGCACTACAGCCTACAATGAGCAGTTCTTC
clone size: NA; J gene: TRBJ1-2; V gene: TRBV7-2; D gene: NA; CDR3 length: 15; CDR3 protein: CASSLGSRGNYGYTF; CDR3 DNA: TGTGCCAGCAGCTTGGGTAGCAGAGGTAACTATGGCTACACCTTC
clone size: once; J gene: TRBJ2-2; V gene: TRBV18; D gene: NA; CDR3 length: 16; CDR3 protein: CASSPEGSLNTGELFF; CDR3 DNA: TGTGCCAGCTCACCGGAGGGCTCGTTGAACACCGGGGAGCTGTTTTTT
clone size: NA; J gene: TRBJ1-2; V gene: TRBV19; D gene: NA; CDR3 length: 14; CDR3 protein: CASSTTGVNYGYTF; CDR3 DNA: TGTGCCAGTAGTACCACGGGGGTTAACTATGGCTACACCTTC
clone size: NA; J gene: TRBJ2-3; V gene: TRBV6-2/TRBV6-3; D gene: TRBD2; CDR3 length: 19; CDR3 protein: CASSYSWLAGPQGEDTQYF; CDR3 DNA: TGTGCCAGCAGTTACTCATGGCTAGCGGGGCCTCAAGGGGAAGATACGCAGTATTTT
clone size: NA; J gene: TRBJ2-5; V gene: TRBV5-5; D gene: TRBD2; CDR3 length: 14; CDR3 protein: CASSLWTSRETQYF; CDR3 DNA: TGTGCCAGCAGCCTATGGACTAGCCGGGAGACCCAGTACTTC
clone size: NA; J gene: TRBJ2-1; V gene: TRBV19; D gene: NA; CDR3 length: 15; CDR3 protein: CASSILANGGNEQFF; CDR3 DNA: TGTGCCAGTAGTATACTAGCGAACGGAGGGAATGAGCAGTTCTTC
clone size: NA; J gene: TRBJ2-5; V gene: TRBV10-3; D gene: NA; CDR3 length: 13; CDR3 protein: CAIATEVQETQYF; CDR3 DNA: TGTGCCATCGCGACAGAAGTCCAAGAGACCCAGTACTTC
clone size: NA; J gene: TRBJ2-1; V gene: TRBV4-1; D gene: TRBD2; CDR3 length: 16; CDR3 protein: CASSQDSSGIYNEQFF; CDR3 DNA: TGCGCCAGCAGCCAAGATTCTAGCGGGATCTACAATGAGCAGTTCTTC
clone size: NA; J gene: TRBJ2-7; V gene: TRBV5-1; D gene: NA; CDR3 length: 12; CDR3 protein: CASSLDAGEQYF; CDR3 DNA: TGCGCCAGCAGCTTGGACGCGGGCGAGCAGTACTTC
clone size: NA; J gene: TRBJ1-2; V gene: TRBV6-5; D gene: TRBD1; CDR3 length: 14; CDR3 protein: CASSSSGDRVGYTF; CDR3 DNA: TGTGCCAGCAGTTCGTCTGGGGACAGGGTCGGCTACACCTTC
clone size: NA; J gene: TRBJ2-7; V gene: TRBV28; D gene: NA; CDR3 length: 15; CDR3 protein: CASSMTRERPYEQYF; CDR3 DNA: TGTGCCAGCAGCATGACTAGAGAGCGGCCGTACGAGCAGTACTTC
clone size: NA; J gene: TRBJ1-2; V gene: TRBV19; D gene: TRBD1; CDR3 length: 17; CDR3 protein: CASSQLDREFTNYGYTF; CDR3 DNA: TGTGCCAGTAGTCAACTGGACAGGGAATTCACTAACTATGGCTACACCTTC
clone size: NA; J gene: TRBJ1-5; V gene: TRBV28; D gene: TRBD1; CDR3 length: 15; CDR3 protein: CASSFNRGRSEPQHF; CDR3 DNA: TGTGCCAGCAGTTTTAACAGGGGGCGCTCGGAGCCCCAGCATTTT
clone size: NA; J gene: TRBJ2-3; V gene: TRBV5-8; D gene: NA; CDR3 length: 15; CDR3 protein: CASSFTSSSTDTQYF; CDR3 DNA: TGTGCCAGCAGCTTCACTAGCTCTAGCACAGATACGCAGTATTTT
clone size: NA; J gene: TRBJ2-1; V gene: TRBV30; D gene: TRBD1; CDR3 length: 16; CDR3 protein: CAWSRLGTGTYNEQFF; CDR3 DNA: TGTGCCTGGAGCCGTCTCGGGACAGGGACCTACAATGAGCAGTTCTTC
clone size: NA; J gene: TRBJ2-7; V gene: TRBV29-1; D gene: NA; CDR3 length: 16; CDR3 protein: CSVEGGSGSSSYEQYF; CDR3 DNA: TGCAGCGTTGAAGGTGGCAGCGGATCCTCCTCCTACGAGCAGTACTTC
clone size: NA; J gene: TRBJ2-7; V gene: TRBV19; D gene: NA; CDR3 length: 18; CDR3 protein: CASSMTETVLLLSYEQYF; CDR3 DNA: TGTGCCAGTAGTATGACCGAGACAGTGCTACTTTTATCCTACGAGCAGTACTTC
clone size: NA; J gene: TRBJ1-1; V gene: TRBV14; D gene: NA; CDR3 length: 18; CDR3 protein: CASSPPGGRILLGTEAFF; CDR3 DNA: TGTGCCAGCAGCCCACCGGGGGGCAGGATTCTACTAGGCACTGAAGCTTTCTTT
clone size: NA; J gene: TRBJ2-5; V gene: TRBV18; D gene: TRBD1; CDR3 length: 16; CDR3 protein: CASSPLTGQGLETQYF; CDR3 DNA: TGTGCCAGCTCACCACTAACGGGACAGGGTTTAGAGACCCAGTACTTC
clone size: NA; J gene: TRBJ1-5; V gene: TRBV3-1/TRBV3-2; D gene: NA; CDR3 length: 13; CDR3 protein: CASSQDTNAPQHF; CDR3 DNA: TGTGCCAGCAGCCAGGACACCAATGCGCCCCAGCATTTT
clone size: NA; J gene: TRBJ2-7; V gene: TRBV28; D gene: NA; CDR3 length: 12; CDR3 protein: CASRSLGLQKDF; CDR3 DNA: TGTGCCAGCAGATCCCTGGGTCTACAGAAGGACTTC
clone size: few; J gene: TRBJ1-2; V gene: TRBV5-1; D gene: TRBD1; CDR3 length: 14; CDR3 protein: CASSSDRGAGGYTF; CDR3 DNA: TGCGCCAGCAGCTCGGACAGGGGTGCGGGGGGCTACACCTTC
clone size: NA; J gene: TRBJ2-2; V gene: TRBV30; D gene: NA; CDR3 length: 14; CDR3 protein: CAWSDDRNTGELFF; CDR3 DNA: TGTGCCTGGAGTGACGACAGGAACACCGGGGAGCTGTTTTTT
clone size: NA; J gene: TRBJ1-4; V gene: TRBV4-3; D gene: TRBD1; CDR3 length: 14; CDR3 protein: CASSPTGRYEKLFF; CDR3 DNA: TGCGCCAGCAGCCCGACAGGGCGGTATGAAAAACTGTTTTTT
clone size: few; J gene: TRBJ2-5; V gene: TRBV10-3; D gene: NA; CDR3 length: 16; CDR3 protein: CAISESGDSLGETQYF; CDR3 DNA: TGTGCCATCAGTGAGTCAGGAGACTCACTCGGGGAGACCCAGTACTTC
clone size: NA; J gene: TRBJ2-2; V gene: TRBV30; D gene: TRBD2; CDR3 length: 18; CDR3 protein: CAWSVRLWRERGTGELFF; CDR3 DNA: TGTGCCTGGAGTGTACGTCTGTGGCGGGAGCGGGGCACCGGGGAGCTGTTTTTT
clone size: once; J gene: TRBJ2-5; V gene: TRBV13; D gene: TRBD2; CDR3 length: 16; CDR3 protein: CASSLGRGGRGETQYF; CDR3 DNA: TGTGCCAGCAGCTTAGGCCGCGGCGGGAGGGGGGAGACCCAGTACTTC
clone size: NA; J gene: TRBJ1-1; V gene: TRBV30; D gene: TRBD1; CDR3 length: 15; CDR3 protein: CAWRSLRQGNTEAFF; CDR3 DNA: TGTGCCTGGAGATCCCTTCGACAGGGGAACACTGAAGCTTTCTTT
clone size: few; J gene: TRBJ2-5; V gene: TRBV6-5; D gene: TRBD1; CDR3 length: 13; CDR3 protein: CASRFRGPETQYF; CDR3 DNA: TGTGCCAGCAGATTCAGGGGGCCTGAGACCCAGTACTTC
clone size: NA; J gene: TRBJ2-7; V gene: TRBV5-4; D gene: TRBD2; CDR3 length: 12; CDR3 protein: CASSRDYNEQYF; CDR3 DNA: TGTGCCAGCAGCCGGGACTACAACGAGCAGTACTTC
clone size: NA; J gene: TRBJ2-7; V gene: TRBV27; D gene: TRBD2; CDR3 length: 17; CDR3 protein: CASSLSYYRGGPYEQYF; CDR3 DNA: TGTGCCAGCAGTTTGTCCTACTACCGCGGGGGACCCTACGAGCAGTACTTC
clone size: NA; J gene: TRBJ1-1; V gene: TRBV20-1; D gene: NA; CDR3 length: 13; CDR3 protein: CSASGVVGTEAFF; CDR3 DNA: TGCAGTGCTAGTGGAGTCGTTGGCACTGAAGCTTTCTTT
clone size: NA; J gene: TRBJ1-1; V gene: TRBV6-5; D gene: TRBD1; CDR3 length: 15; CDR3 protein: CASSPRTGPNTEAFF; CDR3 DNA: TGTGCCAGCAGTCCCAGGACAGGACCGAACACTGAAGCTTTCTTT
clone size: NA; J gene: TRBJ1-1; V gene: TRBV9; D gene: NA; CDR3 length: 14; CDR3 protein: CASSVAQGDTEAFF; CDR3 DNA: TGTGCCAGCAGCGTGGCACAAGGGGACACTGAAGCTTTCTTT
clone size: NA; J gene: TRBJ2-2; V gene: TRBV23-1; D gene: TRBD1; CDR3 length: 19; CDR3 protein: CASSQSLGRRQGNTGELFF; CDR3 DNA: TGCGCCAGCAGTCAATCGCTAGGGCGTAGACAGGGGAACACCGGGGAGCTGTTTTTT
clone size: once; J gene: TRBJ2-1; V gene: TRBV4-2; D gene: TRBD2; CDR3 length: 20; CDR3 protein: CASSQDRGAGGLRSYNEQFF; CDR3 DNA: TGTGCCAGCAGCCAAGATCGAGGGGCGGGAGGTCTTCGATCCTACAATGAGCAGTTCTTC
clone size: few; J gene: TRBJ2-1; V gene: TRBV10-1; D gene: TRBD2; CDR3 length: 16; CDR3 protein: CASSPRTRREGDEQFF; CDR3 DNA: TGCGCCAGCAGCCCCCGGACGAGGCGGGAGGGGGATGAGCAGTTCTTC
clone size: once; J gene: TRBJ2-5; V gene: TRBV6-2/TRBV6-3; D gene: TRBD1; CDR3 length: 15; CDR3 protein: CASSSQGGGQETQYF; CDR3 DNA: TGTGCCAGCAGTTCACAGGGGGGAGGCCAAGAGACCCAGTACTTC
clone size: NA; J gene: TRBJ2-2; V gene: TRBV9; D gene: NA; CDR3 length: 13; CDR3 protein: CASSVAGTGELFF; CDR3 DNA: TGTGCCAGCAGCGTAGCCGGGACCGGGGAGCTGTTTTTT
clone size: NA; J gene: TRBJ1-5; V gene: TRBV19; D gene: NA; CDR3 length: 13; CDR3 protein: CASSIDLHQPQHF; CDR3 DNA: TGTGCCAGTAGTATAGACCTACATCAGCCCCAGCATTTT
clone size: NA; J gene: TRBJ2-2; V gene: TRBV19; D gene: TRBD2; CDR3 length: 14; CDR3 protein: CASSRGGSSGELFF; CDR3 DNA: TGTGCCAGTAGCCGGGGGGGTAGTAGCGGGGAGCTGTTTTTT
clone size: NA; J gene: TRBJ2-2; V gene: TRBV7-7; D gene: NA; CDR3 length: 14; CDR3 protein: CASSLDSVTGELFF; CDR3 DNA: TGTGCTAGCAGCTTGGACAGCGTCACCGGGGAGCTGTTTTTT
clone size: NA; J gene: TRBJ2-2; V gene: TRBV4-2; D gene: TRBD2; CDR3 length: 18; CDR3 protein: CASSQDPLAGAGTGELFF; CDR3 DNA: TGTGCCAGCAGCCAAGACCCGCTAGCGGGAGCTGGGACCGGGGAGCTGTTTTTT
clone size: NA; J gene: TRBJ2-7; V gene: TRBV7-3; D gene: NA; CDR3 length: 15; CDR3 protein: CASSLGASEYYEQYF; CDR3 DNA: TGTGCCAGCAGCTTAGGGGCTAGCGAATACTACGAGCAGTACTTC
clone size: NA; J gene: TRBJ2-5; V gene: TRBV24-1; D gene: TRBD2; CDR3 length: 18; CDR3 protein: CATSDRRLAGVGQETQYF; CDR3 DNA: TGTGCCACCAGTGACCGGCGACTAGCGGGAGTAGGTCAAGAGACCCAGTACTTC